The present T cell receptor (beta chain) was sequenced within a study of vaccination and CD4 T cells after COVID-19 (dated by TCRdb to the early 2020s). Looking at the study overall: Convalescent patients had a positive SARS-CoV-2 result on nasal swab PCR, and of these patients, several had mild disease and one had severe disease. Six males and four females were included in the convalescent cohort, with two Hispanic individuals, seven Caucasians, two Asians and one multiracial person represented. Participants got two doses of the Pfizer-BioNTech BNT162b2 vaccine (n=8) or two doses of the Moderna mRNA-1273 vaccine (n=2). Post-COVID blood samples were collected from convalescent patients a median of around 100 days after diagnosis, with a range of about 30 to 161 days. Post-vaccine blood samples were taken a median of about 72 days after the second vaccine dose, with a range of roughly 14 to 250 days. For stimulating the cultures, overlapping spike peptide pools were used, derived from SARS-CoV-2 as well as from the common cold coronaviruses HCoV-NL63, HCoV-OC43 and HCoV-229E. Control cultures used a CEFX viral epitope pool as positive control, an HIV-1 Nef peptide pool as negative control, or no peptide. In around nine COVID-19 convalescent patients and a handful of infection-naive healthy vaccine recipients, the spike-specific CD4+ TCR repertoire before mRNA vaccination was compared with the repertoire after mRNA vaccination.

This clonotype is deemed medium-sized (0.01 to 0.1%). The target of this receptor is not known. Within one base of it there is no much larger clone, and no base qualities were kept. The intended sense of this specimen's treatment or condition label: roughly 10-day PBMC culture with coronavirus spike peptide pools or control peptides (ViraFEST assay). The study used the ViraFEST assay, which expanded antigen-specific T cells with peptide pools and then identified expanded clonotypes by TCR sequencing. The convalescent patients' positive SARS-CoV-2 PCR tests fell between March and December 2020, which was before the Alpha, Beta and Delta variants emerged in the United States. PBMCs were cultured at around 2 million per well in IMDM supplemented with roughly 5% human AB serum and 8 to 10 IU/ml IL-2, with 9.5 to 10 ug/ml peptide pools added. On days 3 and 7, half of the culture medium was replaced with fresh IL-2-containing medium. After about nine days of culture, CD4+ T cells were isolated by negative selection with the EasySep CD4+ T cell isolation kit. Ficoll-Paque Plus gradient centrifugation was used to isolate PBMCs from whole blood, and the isolated PBMCs were then either used fresh or cryopreserved at -140C. Culture conditions were generally each tested in triplicate wells.

What the work shows at the level of the full study, not this receptor alone: The number of convalescent patients in the study was relatively small, and the study did not examine early timepoints following natural infection. The median count of SARS-CoV-2-reactive clonotypes went up from 20 to 25 after infection to 38 after vaccination, although the change was not significant. Of the vaccine-specific clones found in convalescent patients, nearly all (304 of 307) were mono-reactive for SARS-CoV-2 spike instead of being cross-reactive with common cold coronaviruses. In convalescent patients, a median roughly 86% of post-vaccine SARS-CoV-2-reactive clones were detected only after vaccination, suggesting vaccine-specific priming.

The germline V gene (reference sequence) sets CDR1 to LNHDA and CDR2 to SQIVND. V lost 10 bases and J lost 4 bases, and the count of bases not matched to a germline gene is 9. There are 13 amino acids in the CDR3, from cysteine to phenylalanine inclusive. Only the CDR3 DNA stays, 39 bases, in frame from base 1. The library was produced with PCR. At the Johns Hopkins FTIC core, DNA from the cultured CD4+ T cells underwent TCR sequencing with the Oncomine TCR Beta short-read assay. The QIAamp micro DNA kit was used to extract genomic DNA from the cultured CD4+ T cells. Oncomine TCR Beta libraries made from cultured CD4+ T cells were pooled using unique dual indexes and sequenced on an Illumina iSeq 100. As for the original processing: Non-productive sequences were filtered out, and CDR3s that did not start with C, did not end with F or W, or were shorter than 7 amino acids were discarded. The MANAFEST web application was used to identify antigen-specific clonotypes by comparing peptide-stimulated wells against reference wells and other culture wells. An FDR below 0.05, an odds ratio above 5, and a productive frequency above 0.1% in at least two of three replicate wells were required for clones to be considered positive. Clonotypes that were significantly expanded in both SARS-CoV-2 spike wells and at least one common cold coronavirus spike condition were defined as cross-reactive. Levenshtein distances (stringdist) and unrooted phylogenetic trees (ape) in R version 3.6.1 were used to assess CDR3 homology. TCRdb cleaned the public reads at Q25 with fastp, built clones with MiXCR and kept in-frame beta chains. CDR3 protein sequences are deduplicated, and each keeps its most common genes and DNA. It is TCRdb's table, rather than the study itself, that gives the V and J calls and clone size. This sample has over 2,000 distinct CDR3 sequences in its table, and 25% to 30% of those were observed once. Clones ranked in the top ten supply 50% to 60% of the sample.

This clonotype originated in a human donor who had recovered from COVID-19. Source: CD4+ T cells from blood, cultured in vitro, taken after SARS-CoV-2 vaccination. The rearranged chain carries TRBV19 and TRBJ1-2; TRBD1 agrees with 7 junctional bases. Here the CDR3 is given as CATRQGTLYGYTF. The nucleotide sequence is TGTGCCACGAGACAGGGAACCCTCTATGGCTACACCTTC.